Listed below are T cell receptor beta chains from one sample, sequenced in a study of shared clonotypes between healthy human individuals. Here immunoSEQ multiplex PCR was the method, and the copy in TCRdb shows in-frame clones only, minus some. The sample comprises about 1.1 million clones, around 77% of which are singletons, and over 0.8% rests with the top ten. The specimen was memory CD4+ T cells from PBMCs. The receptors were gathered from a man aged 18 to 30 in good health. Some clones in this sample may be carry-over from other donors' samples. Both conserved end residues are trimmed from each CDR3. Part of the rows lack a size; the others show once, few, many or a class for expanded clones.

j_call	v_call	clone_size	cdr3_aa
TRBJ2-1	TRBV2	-	ASAKTGEQF
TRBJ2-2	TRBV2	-	AGREGGTGELF
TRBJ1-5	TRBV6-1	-	ATRWQASNQPQH
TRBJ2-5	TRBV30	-	AWSVTDLKRTQY
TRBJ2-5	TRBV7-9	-	ASTLWETQY
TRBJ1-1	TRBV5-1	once	ASSLEGPTEAF
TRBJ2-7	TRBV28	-	ASSPWGDGIDSYEQY
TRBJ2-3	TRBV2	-	ASSGQGAKDTQY
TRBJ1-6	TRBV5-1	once	ASSLAGYSPLH
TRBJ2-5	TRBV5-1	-	ASSLGTGPGETQY
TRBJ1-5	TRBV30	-	AWSTGGATQPQH
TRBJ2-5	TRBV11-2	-	ASSETGFETQY
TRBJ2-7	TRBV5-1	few	ASSLRIGTSGSVHEQY
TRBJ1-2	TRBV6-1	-	ASSEIGGRYGYT
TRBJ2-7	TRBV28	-	ASSSNSGLAGEQY
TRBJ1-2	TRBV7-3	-	ASSLKAGIVNGYT
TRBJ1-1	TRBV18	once	ASSPKTEAF
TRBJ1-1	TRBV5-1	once	ASSRLAGGVEAF
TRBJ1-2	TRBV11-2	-	ASSFMLEAGHGYT
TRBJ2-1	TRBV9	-	ASSQTSGVNEQF
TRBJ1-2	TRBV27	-	ASSPGGHGGYT
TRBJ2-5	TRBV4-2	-	ASSQVTSGSSKTQY
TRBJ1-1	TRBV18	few	ASFAGGGEAF
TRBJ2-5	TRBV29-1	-	SVQRVVETQY
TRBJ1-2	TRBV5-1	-	ASSLDRANYGYT
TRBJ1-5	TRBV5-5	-	ASSLGFGWGSNQPQH
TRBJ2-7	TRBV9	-	ASSPGGANYEQY
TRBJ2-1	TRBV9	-	ASSVVSSYNEQF
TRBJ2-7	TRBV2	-	ASSPGQGTYEQY
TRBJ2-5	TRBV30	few	AWAGQETQY
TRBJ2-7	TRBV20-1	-	SARDQDEQY
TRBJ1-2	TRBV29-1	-	SVDFRIQGQGYT
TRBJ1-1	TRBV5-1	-	ASSIQGLAAEAF
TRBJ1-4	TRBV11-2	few	ASSLQTGAYEKLF
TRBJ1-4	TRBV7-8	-	ASSLSRGLEKLF